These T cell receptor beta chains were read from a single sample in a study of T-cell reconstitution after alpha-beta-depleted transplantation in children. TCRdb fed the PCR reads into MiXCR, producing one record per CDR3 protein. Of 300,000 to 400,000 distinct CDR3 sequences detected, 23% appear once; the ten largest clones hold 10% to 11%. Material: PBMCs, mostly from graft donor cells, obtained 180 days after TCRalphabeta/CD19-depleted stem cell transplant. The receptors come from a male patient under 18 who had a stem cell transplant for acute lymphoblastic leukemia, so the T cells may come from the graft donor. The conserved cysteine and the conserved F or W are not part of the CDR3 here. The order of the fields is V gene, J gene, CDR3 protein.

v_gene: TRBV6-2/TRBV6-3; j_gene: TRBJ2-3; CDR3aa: AGSGTSGRRGTQY
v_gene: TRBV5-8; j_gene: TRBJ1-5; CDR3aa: ASSLVQVTYSNQPQH
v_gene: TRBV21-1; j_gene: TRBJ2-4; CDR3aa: ASSSQGHLAKNIQY
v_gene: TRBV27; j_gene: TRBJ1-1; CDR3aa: ASSLATTGGTEAF
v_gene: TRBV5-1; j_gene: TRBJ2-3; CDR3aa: ASSFGQFGTDTQY
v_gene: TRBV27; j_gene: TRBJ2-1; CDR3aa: ASSTHLQESSYNEQF
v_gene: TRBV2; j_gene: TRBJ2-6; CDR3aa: ASTPGRDQVANVLT
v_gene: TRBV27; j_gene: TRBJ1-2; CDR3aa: ASSPWDRRNYGYT
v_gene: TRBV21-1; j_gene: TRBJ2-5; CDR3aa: ASSKEGLAGGCETQY
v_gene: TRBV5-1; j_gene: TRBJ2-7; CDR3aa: ASSWAVGYEQY
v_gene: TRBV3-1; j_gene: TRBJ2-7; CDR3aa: ASSQGRGFYEQY